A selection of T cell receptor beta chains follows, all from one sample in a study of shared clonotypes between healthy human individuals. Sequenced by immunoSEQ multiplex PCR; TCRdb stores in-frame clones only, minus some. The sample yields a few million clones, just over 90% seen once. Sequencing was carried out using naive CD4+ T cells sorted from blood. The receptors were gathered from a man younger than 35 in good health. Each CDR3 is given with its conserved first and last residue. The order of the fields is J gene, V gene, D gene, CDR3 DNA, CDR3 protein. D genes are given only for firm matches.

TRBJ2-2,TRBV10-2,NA,TGCGCCAGCAGTGATAGTCAGCGAAGGAACACCGGGGAGCTGTTTTTT,CASSDSQRRNTGELFF
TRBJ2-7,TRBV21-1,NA,TGTGCCAGCAGCAACTCGCGGAACGCGACAGGGTGGAACTTC,CASSNSRNATGWNF
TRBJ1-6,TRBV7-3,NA,TGTGCCAGCAGCTCCCTCGGAGAGCCAAGCTCACCCCTCCACTTT,CASSSLGEPSSPLHF
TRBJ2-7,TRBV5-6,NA,TGTGCCAGCAGCTTCGGCAGAAGCTCCTACGAGCAGTACTTC,CASSFGRSSYEQYF
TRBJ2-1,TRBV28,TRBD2,TGTGCCAGCAGCTCCGGGACTAGCGGGCGATACTCCTACAATGAGCAGTTCTTC,CASSSGTSGRYSYNEQFF
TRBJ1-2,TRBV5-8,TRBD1,TGTGCCAGCAGCCCCTGGGGGGGAGAGGGGGCCTATGGCTACACCTTC,CASSPWGGEGAYGYTF
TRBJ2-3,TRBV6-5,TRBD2,TGTGCCAGCAGTTCCCGAGGACTAGCGAGCACAGATACGCAGTATTTT,CASSSRGLASTDTQYF
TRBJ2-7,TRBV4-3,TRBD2,TGCGCCAGCCCTGTTCCAACAGGGCGGGAGGGCCCCTACGAGCAGTACTTC,CASPVPTGREGPYEQYF
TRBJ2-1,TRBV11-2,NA,TGTGCCAGCAGCCTAGGGGTCACGGGGGAGCAGTTCTTC,CASSLGVTGEQFF
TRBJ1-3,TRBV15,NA,TGTGCCACCAGCAGAGATGGCCGGTCTGGAAACACCATATATTTT,CATSRDGRSGNTIYF
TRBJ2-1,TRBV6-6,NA,TGTGCCAGCAGCCCGGTTGGACAACTCCTCCCATTCTTC,CASSPVGQLLPFF